Below are 25 T cell receptor beta chains sequenced from a single sample in a study of cytomegalovirus exposure and HLA in healthy donors. Amplification used 60 Vbeta primers and 13 Jbeta primers. Clones were sequenced by immunoSEQ multiplex PCR, and TCRdb holds only the in-frame ones, with some missing. The sample lists 130,000 or so clones, 60% to 75% occurring once. Sequenced: PBMCs. The receptors come from a woman aged 40 to 50 in good health and CMV-seropositive.

This clone was found a few times. The gene calls are TRBV5-1 and TRBJ1-5; TRBD1 might be the D (6 bases). The CDR3 extends over 15 amino acids. V lost 4 bases and J lost 4, with 15 bases in between. Germline lookup yields CDR1 SGHRS and CDR2 YFSETQ. CDR3 in DNA: TGCGCCAGCAGCCGATTAGGGGGACCTAATCAGCCCCAGCATTTT. It translates to CASSRLGGPNQPQHF.

The rearrangement uses TRBV10-3 and TRBJ2-7; 9 bases agree with TRBD1. Germline CDR1 ENHRY, CDR2 SYGVKD. After removal of 4 bases from V and 3 bases from J, the junction contained 19 bases not matched to a gene. The CDR3 totals 19 residues. The CDR3 nucleotides are TGTGCCATCAGTGGTCCCGGGACAGGGTACGGGGGTTCGGGCTACGAGCAGTACTTC. Translating it yields CAISGPGTGYGGSGYEQYF.

The gene calls are TRBV19 and TRBJ2-2; TRBD2 matches at 14 bases. Germline assignment: CDR1 LNHDA and CDR2 SQIVND (reference sequence). CDR3 length equals 14 residues. The V segment lost 9 bases and the J segment 7 bases; nucleotides outside the gene matches: 4. The CDR3 loop reads CASGLAGGFGELFF. The CDR3 DNA reads TGTGCCAGCGGACTAGCGGGGGGTTTCGGGGAGCTGTTTTTT.

In this sample, this clone turned up a few times. The chain recombines TRBV6-6 with TRBJ1-4, with D unresolved. Per germline, CDR1 MNHNY and CDR2 SVGAGI (reference sequence). The CDR3 has 15 amino acids. With 5 bases removed from V and 8 bases from J, the gap between germline ends came to 18 bases. CDR3 region: CASSRIGILEEKLFF. The CDR3 nucleotides read TGTGCCAGCAGTCGCATCGGGATCTTGGAGGAAAAACTGTTTTTT.

The chain is built from TRBV13 and TRBJ2-5; 7 bases are a match to TRBD1. The CDR3 loop spans 14 amino acids. J was trimmed by 3 bases and V by 1 base; bases with no gene match: 2. Germline values: CDR1 PRHDT, CDR2 FYEKMQ (reference sequence). CDR3 DNA: TGTGCCAGCAGCTTAGCAGACAGGGAAGAGACCCAGTACTTC. It yields the protein CASSLADREETQYF.

The CDR3: CASSEAQRGSEQFF. CDR3 sequence (DNA): TGTGCCAGCAGTGAAGCGCAGCGGGGCAGTGAGCAGTTCTTC. V usage is TRBV6-1 and J usage is TRBJ2-1; TRBD2 matches 7 bases. V was pared by 0 bases and J by 9 bases, with 5 bases of the junction left unmatched. Germline lookup yields CDR1 MNHNS and CDR2 SASEGT. The CDR3 covers 14 residues.

This sequence joins TRBV9 and TRBJ2-5, with 13 positions matching TRBD2. Looked up from germline, CDR1 is SGDLS and CDR2 is YYNGEE. V lost 0 bases and J lost 5; bases outside the gene matches: 1. This CDR3 has 15 residues. CDR3 nucleotide sequence: TGTGCCAGCAGCGTAGGACTAGCGGGAGGTGAGACCCAGTACTTC. It encodes CASSVGLAGGETQYF.

The rearrangement joins TRBV5-1 to TRBJ1-1, with 7 bases matching TRBD1. Germline CDR1 is SGHRS and CDR2 is YFSETQ. The length of the CDR3 is 15 residues. J gave up 1 base and V 5 bases, and 8 bases lay outside the gene matches. For the CDR3, the DNA is TGCGCCAGCAGAACACAGGGGTCAGGGAACACTGAAGCTTTCTTT. Its protein product is CASRTQGSGNTEAFF.

This chain joins TRBV30 and TRBJ1-1; D uncertain. CDR1 GTSNPN and CDR2 SVGIG come from the germline V gene (reference sequence). Trimming shortened V by 4 bases and J by 7 bases, and 13 bases separated the two germline ends. The CDR3 extends over 12 amino acids. The CDR3 DNA follows: TGTGCCTGGATCGCGGGGTCGCATGAAGCTTTCTTT. Translating gives CAWIAGSHEAFF.

V is TRBV6-5 and J is TRBJ2-3; no definite D call. V was shortened by 5 bases and J by 6 bases, with 12 bases between the two germline ends. Germline CDR1 is MNHEY and CDR2 is SVGAGI. This CDR3 is built from 13 residues. This CDR3 reads CASSAMIRDTQYF. CDR3 bases: TGTGCCAGCAGTGCGATGATTCGTGATACGCAGTATTTT.

The chain is built from TRBV2 and TRBJ2-7, with a possible D match to TRBD2 (5 bases). Trimming stripped 7 bases from V and 6 bases from J, with 19 bases between. The CDR3 is 14 residues long. Germline values: CDR1 SNHLY, CDR2 FYNNEI. The CDR3, as DNA: TGTGCCAGCAATTGGGCAGAAAACGCGGGCGAGCAGTACTTC. Translation: CASNWAENAGEQYF. The entire variable domain, with the rest obtained from reference TRBV2 and TRBJ2-7, is as follows: EPEVTQTPSHQVTQMGQEVILRCVPISNHLYFYWYRQILGQKVEFLVSFYNNEISEKSEIFDDQFSVERPDGSNFTLKIRSTKLEDSAMYFCASNWAENAGEQYFGPGTRLTVT.

This clone has a handful of counts. The V and J genes are TRBV6-6 and TRBJ2-3; no definite D call. Between the trimmed V and J ends, which lost 8 bases and 4 bases, there was a span of 16 bases. This CDR3 contains 14 residues. CDR1 is MNHNY, CDR2 SVGAGI, per germline (reference sequence). CDR3 loop: CASRSGIVPDTQYF. The CDR3 region has the DNA TGTGCCAGCCGGTCGGGTATCGTTCCAGATACGCAGTATTTT.

This chain connects TRBV4-1 to TRBJ2-3; perhaps TRBD2 as D (5 bases). V lost 0 bases to trimming and J lost 4 bases, with 17 bases between them. The CDR3 is 17 residues long. CDR1 is MGHRA and CDR2 is YSYEKL in the germline V gene. The CDR3 bases are TGCGCCAGCAGCCAAGACAGGAGGATTAGTCCGCCAGATACGCAGTATTTT. Amino acid sequence: CASSQDRRISPPDTQYF.

This rearrangement joins TRBV7-9 to TRBJ1-1; D is unclear. V was cut by 4 bases and J by 5 bases, with 17 bases left in between. The V gene's germline CDR1 is SEHNR and CDR2 FQNEAQ (reference sequence). This CDR3 contains 15 residues. CDR3 protein: CASSSDSGRNTEAFF. In DNA form, the CDR3 reads TGTGCCAGCAGCTCCGATAGCGGCCGGAATACTGAAGCTTTCTTT.

This chain uses TRBV6-5 with TRBJ2-7, with TRBD1 matching over 7 bases. V shed 4 bases, J shed 3 bases, and the junction held 3 bases outside the gene matches. Germline lookup yields CDR1 MNHEY and CDR2 SVGAGI. This CDR3 region has 13 residues. CDR3 DNA: TGTGCCAGCAGTTCCGGACAGGACTACGAGCAGTACTTC. Its protein is CASSSGQDYEQYF.

The rearrangement joins TRBV5-1 to TRBJ2-1, with 10 bases fitting TRBD2. Germline assignment: CDR1 SGHRS and CDR2 YFSETQ. CDR3 length: 19 residues. V trimming: 7 bases; J trimming: 1 base; junction bases outside the gene matches: 17. The CDR3 loop reads CASSRKGTSGTVSYNEQFF. DNA for the CDR3: TGCGCCAGCTCACGGAAGGGAACTAGCGGGACTGTTTCCTACAATGAGCAGTTCTTC.

This clone has a handful of counts. V usage is TRBV6-5 and J usage is TRBJ1-2; 7 nucleotides match TRBD1. The CDR3 is 13 amino acids. Trimming took 7 bases from V and 9 from J; bases not matched to a gene: 11. CDR1 is MNHEY, CDR2 SVGAGI, per germline. CDR3 region: CASTPTGSFSYTF. DNA of the CDR3: TGTGCCAGCACCCCGACAGGGAGCTTTAGCTACACCTTC.

The gene calls are TRBV10-3 and TRBJ2-7, with TRBD2 identical over 7 bases. CDR1 is ENHRY, CDR2 SYGVKD, per germline. The CDR3 length is 18 residues. With V trimmed by 3 bases and J by 2 bases, 16 bases remained unmatched. The CDR3 DNA follows: TGTGCCATCAGTGATCCCAATAGCGGACTAGACCCGACCTACGAGCAGTACTTC. This sequence encodes CAISDPNSGLDPTYEQYF.

Comments on this clone: An end of the junction differs from the germline gene, which may be a read error. The rearrangement joins TRBV30 to TRBJ2-7; 7 nucleotides match TRBD1. This CDR3 is 13 amino acids long. Germline V gives CDR1 GTSNPN, CDR2 SVGIG (reference sequence). CDR3 amino acids: CAWSGSQGVGNFF. CDR3 bases: TGTGCCTGGAGTGGATCGCAGGGGGTGGGGAATTTCTTC.

The V and J genes are TRBV13 and TRBJ2-6; 11 nucleotides line up with TRBD2. J gave up 0 bases and V 4 bases, and 2 bases lay outside the gene matches. CDR3 size: 17 residues. Germline CDR1 reads PRHDT; CDR2 reads FYEKMQ (reference sequence). The CDR3 DNA reads as TGTGCCAGCAGCTCGGGACTAGCGGTCTCTGGGGCCAACGTCCTGACTTTC. Its translation: CASSSGLAVSGANVLTF.

This chain uses TRBV7-8 with TRBJ2-3, with 11 positions matching TRBD2. This CDR3 spans 18 amino acids. Losses at the gene ends were 5 bases for V and 7 bases for J; bases not matched to a gene: 17. Germline CDR1 and CDR2: SGHVS and FQNEAQ. In DNA form, the CDR3 reads TGTGCCAGCAGCCCCAACCTGTGGACTAGCGGGCAAACCCATACGCAGTATTTT. Protein: CASSPNLWTSGQTHTQYF.

V and J are TRBV28 and TRBJ1-2, with 9 nucleotides matching TRBD1. The CDR3 contains 14 residues. The ends lost 2 bases at V and 4 bases at J; junction bases unmatched: 2. Germline CDR1 and CDR2: MDHEN and SYDVKM. CDR3 region: CASSLGTGSYGYTF. The CDR3 DNA follows: TGTGCCAGCAGTTTAGGGACAGGGAGCTATGGCTACACCTTC.

This clone was seen a single time. The chain recombines TRBV6-5 with TRBJ2-7; no firm D call. V was pared by 5 bases and J by 2 bases, with 13 bases between. The CDR3 runs to 14 residues. Germline V CDR1 and CDR2: MNHEY, SVGAGI. Here the CDR3 DNA reads TGTGCCAGCAGTCCTGTGAAGAGCGCCTACGAGCAGTACTTC. Residues: CASSPVKSAYEQYF.

V is TRBV29-1 and J is TRBJ2-1; D is ambiguous. Looked up from germline, CDR1 is SQVTM and CDR2 is ANQGSEA. The length of the CDR3 is 11 residues. The germline V and J ends were trimmed by 4 bases and 12 bases, with 13 bases remaining between them. The CDR3 DNA sequence: TGCAGCGTTGGCTCCCAGGAAGGGCAGTTCTTC. This gives the protein CSVGSQEGQFF.

The V call is TRBV11-3, the J call TRBJ1-5; 9 nucleotides agree with TRBD1. From germline, CDR1 is SGHNT and CDR2 YENEEA. The V gene end was trimmed by 0 bases and the J gene end by 1 base; junction bases not matched to a gene: 10. The CDR3 contains 19 residues. This chain's CDR3 is CASSLDNYRDRVSNQPQHF. The CDR3 DNA is TGTGCCAGCAGCTTAGATAACTACCGGGACAGGGTAAGCAATCAGCCCCAGCATTTT.